Sequencing of this T cell receptor (beta chain) was carried out in a study of early T cells in non-severe SARS-CoV-2 infection. This clonotype was picked up many times. One entry per CDR3 protein, called by TCRdb with MiXCR from the 5' RACE reads. The data show 60,000 or so distinct CDR3 sequences, more than 9% seen once. Trimming took 5 bases from V and 5 from J; bases not matched to a gene: 6. Germline loops: CDR1 LNHDA, CDR2 SQIVND (reference sequence). The CDR3 runs to 14 residues. V is TRBV19 and J is TRBJ2-3, with 8 bases that match TRBD2. Sequencing was done on a sample of whole blood. The clonotype was recovered from an adult who was a healthcare worker with PCR-confirmed SARS-CoV-2 infection or an uninfected control (not recorded which). In DNA form, the CDR3 reads TGTGCCAGTAGTTCGGGAGGGCTTGGAGATACGCAGTATTTT. The encoded protein is CASSSGGLGDTQYF. The variable domain in full, completed from reference TRBV19 and TRBJ2-3, reads DGGITQSPKYLFRKEGQNVTLSCEQNLNHDAMYWYRQDPGQGLRLIYYSQIVNDFQKGDIAEGYSVSREKKESFPLTVTSAQKNPTAFYLCASSSGGLGDTQYFGPGTRLTVL.